This TCR beta chain was identified during a study of T cell clonality in common variable immunodeficiency (dated by TCRdb to 2014 to 2015). Findings and caveats that apply to the study as a whole: CVID TCRbeta sequences reportedly showed fewer deletions and N-nucleotide insertions and lacked highly modified clones with 13 or more V deletions. According to the authors, finding the cause of the higher clonality in CVID would require sequencing the repertoires of T cell subpopulations. Fewer TCRbeta clones were shared among CVID subjects than among healthy controls (p < 0.0001). Correlations of repertoire features with clinical complications were constrained by heterogeneity among patients within the CVID cohort. Even though DNA input was equal, the average per sample came to some 82,000 unique sequences for controls compared with about 31,547 for CVID samples. TCRbeta clonality was higher in CVID subjects than in healthy controls (t-test p = 0.018), and the increase was most characteristic of about a third of subjects.

For sequencing, equivalent amounts of genomic DNA were input from CVID and control samples. For every sample, a 60 bp segment covering the rearranged TCRbeta CDR3 region was amplified and then sequenced. The immunoSEQ assay, a bias-corrected multiplex PCR combined with high-throughput sequencing, was used for TCRbeta amplification. The source study handled its data this way. Each unique nucleotide sequence was treated as a clone and annotated with V, D and J genes, copy number and frequency. Sequences were labeled productive if in frame, and non-productive if out of frame or containing stop codons. Clonality was calculated from Shannon's entropy as previously described. The predicted amino acid sequences of productive clones were used to derive mean CDR3 Kyte-Doolittle hydropathy. Scaled V gene usage was hierarchically clustered using Manhattan distance and complete linkage with the R hclust function. Sharing of clones by CDR3 amino acid sequence was evaluated by resampling 12 repertoires per group over 100 rounds. The repertoires were searched for roughly 69 published EBV-specific and some 240 published CMV-specific TCRbeta sequences. A couple of CVID samples that yielded fewer than 10,000 sequences were excluded from the analysis, so roughly 42 CVID repertoires were retained. The table was pulled from immuneACCESS by TCRdb, which kept in-frame rearrangements only. Such tables lose some clones; where checked, under half of the loss comes from unresolved V genes, and the rest has no known cause. V and J calls plus clone size are reproduced from that table; the DNA served to infer D and trimming. The sample comprises tens of thousands of clones, and every one was counted more than once. The ten largest clonotypes hold approximately 2% of the sample.

Both CVID patients and healthy controls were predominantly of Caucasian heritage. From each donor, roughly 4.5 to 8.5 ml of heparinized peripheral whole blood was collected. Genomic DNA from adults with common variable immune deficiency (CVID) and from healthy adult controls was used for sequencing of TCRbeta CDR3 repertoires. The control group comprised approximately 22 healthy adult volunteers, around twelve female and approximately ten male, aged about 23 to 75 years with a mean age of roughly 35. Diluted blood was density-centrifuged over Hypaque 1077 or Ficoll-Paque to isolate peripheral blood mononuclear cells. Unsorted mononuclear cells served as the source of genomic DNA, which was extracted either by Qiagen column purification or by a centrifugation-based method. This clone was found many times. Its specific antigen is unknown. The receptor's source is a person aged 18 to 70 in good health. The sequencing input was peripheral blood mononuclear cells.

The covered CDR3 bases are TGTGCCAGCAGCTTGACTAGCGGGGGGGCCGGGGAG. It specifies CASSLTSGGAGE. The full CDR3 reads CASSLTSGGAGELFF. The sequence joins TRBV11-2 to TRBJ2-2; 14 bases in the junction line up with TRBD2. The read falls 3 residues short of the CDR3 end, and the missing part is taken from the germline J gene. The CDR3 starts with the cysteine, ends with the phenylalanine, and has 15 residues. The CDR3 was read in part: 36 bases, with the frame set at base 1. V trim: 3 bases; J trim: 6 bases; unmatched bases: 0. The germline V gene gives CDR1 as SGHAT and CDR2 as FQNNGV.